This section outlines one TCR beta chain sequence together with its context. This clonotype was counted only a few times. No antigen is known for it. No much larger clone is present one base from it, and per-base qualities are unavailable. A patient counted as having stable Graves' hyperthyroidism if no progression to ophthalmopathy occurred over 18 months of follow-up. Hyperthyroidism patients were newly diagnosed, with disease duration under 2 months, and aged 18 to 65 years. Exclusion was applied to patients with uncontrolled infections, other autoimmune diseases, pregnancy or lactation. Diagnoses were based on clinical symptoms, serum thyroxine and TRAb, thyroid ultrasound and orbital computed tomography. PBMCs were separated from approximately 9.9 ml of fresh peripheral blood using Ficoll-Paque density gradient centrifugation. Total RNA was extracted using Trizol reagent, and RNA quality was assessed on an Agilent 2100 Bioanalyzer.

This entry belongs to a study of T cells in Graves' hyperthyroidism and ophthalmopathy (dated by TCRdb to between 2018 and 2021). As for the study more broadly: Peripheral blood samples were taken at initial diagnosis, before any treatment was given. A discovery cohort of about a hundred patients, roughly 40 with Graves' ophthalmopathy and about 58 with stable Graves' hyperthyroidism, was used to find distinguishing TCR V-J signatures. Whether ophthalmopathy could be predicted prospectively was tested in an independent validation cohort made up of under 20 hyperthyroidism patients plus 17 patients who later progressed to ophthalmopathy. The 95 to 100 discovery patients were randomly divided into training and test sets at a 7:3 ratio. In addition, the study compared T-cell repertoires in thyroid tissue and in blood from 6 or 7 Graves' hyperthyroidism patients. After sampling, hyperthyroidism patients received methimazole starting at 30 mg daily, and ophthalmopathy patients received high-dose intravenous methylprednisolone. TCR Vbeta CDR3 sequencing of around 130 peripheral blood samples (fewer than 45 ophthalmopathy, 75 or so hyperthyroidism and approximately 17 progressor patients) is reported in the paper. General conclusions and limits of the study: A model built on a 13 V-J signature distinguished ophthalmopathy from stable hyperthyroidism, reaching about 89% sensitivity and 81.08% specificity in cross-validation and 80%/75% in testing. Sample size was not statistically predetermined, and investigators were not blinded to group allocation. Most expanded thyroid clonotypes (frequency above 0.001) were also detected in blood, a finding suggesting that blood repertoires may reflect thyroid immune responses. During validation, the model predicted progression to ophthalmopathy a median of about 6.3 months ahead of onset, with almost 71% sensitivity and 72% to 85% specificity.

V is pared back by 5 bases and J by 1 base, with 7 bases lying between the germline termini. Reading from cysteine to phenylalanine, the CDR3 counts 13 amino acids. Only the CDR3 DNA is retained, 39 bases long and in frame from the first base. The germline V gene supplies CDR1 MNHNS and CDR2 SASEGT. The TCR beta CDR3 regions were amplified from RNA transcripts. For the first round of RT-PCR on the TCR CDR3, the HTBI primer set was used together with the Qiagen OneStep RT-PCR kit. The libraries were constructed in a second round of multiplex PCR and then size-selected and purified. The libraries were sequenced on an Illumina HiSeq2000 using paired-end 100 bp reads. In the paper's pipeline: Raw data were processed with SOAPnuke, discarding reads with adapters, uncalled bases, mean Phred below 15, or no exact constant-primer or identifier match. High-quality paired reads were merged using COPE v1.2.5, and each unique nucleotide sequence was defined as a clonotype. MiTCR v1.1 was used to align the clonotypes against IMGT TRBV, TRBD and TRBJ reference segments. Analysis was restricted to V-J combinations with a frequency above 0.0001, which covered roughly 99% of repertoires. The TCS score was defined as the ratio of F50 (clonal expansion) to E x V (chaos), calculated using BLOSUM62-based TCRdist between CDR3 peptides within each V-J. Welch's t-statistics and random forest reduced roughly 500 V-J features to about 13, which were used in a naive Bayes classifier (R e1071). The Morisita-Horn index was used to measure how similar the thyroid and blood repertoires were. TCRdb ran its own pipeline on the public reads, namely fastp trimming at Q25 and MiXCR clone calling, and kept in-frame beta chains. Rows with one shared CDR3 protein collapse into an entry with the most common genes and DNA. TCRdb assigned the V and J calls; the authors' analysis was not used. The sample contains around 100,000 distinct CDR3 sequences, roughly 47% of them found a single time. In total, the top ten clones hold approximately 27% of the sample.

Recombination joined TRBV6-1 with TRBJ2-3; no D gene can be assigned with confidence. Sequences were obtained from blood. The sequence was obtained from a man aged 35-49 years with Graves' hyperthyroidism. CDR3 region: CASSSRGTDTQYF. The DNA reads TGTGCCAGCAGTTCCCGGGGCACAGATACGCAGTATTTT.